One and the same sample provided the 20 T cell receptor beta chains below, sequenced in a study of blood T cell repertoires in COVID-19. Profiling relied on immunoSEQ multiplex PCR, and the TCRdb table lists in-frame clones only, not all of them. The table has some 290,000 clones, 90% seen once. The sequenced sample consisted of peripheral blood. Source of these receptors: a woman in her thirties with COVID-19, enrolled during active disease.

V gene TRBV28 combines with J gene TRBJ2-7; 7 nucleotides align to TRBD1. CDR3 size: 13 residues. With V trimmed by 7 bases and J by 1 base, 4 bases remained unmatched. Germline assignment: CDR1 MDHEN and CDR2 SYDVKM. The CDR3 DNA follows: TGTGCCAGCACCTCCAGGGGGTCCTACGAGCAGTACTTC. It encodes CASTSRGSYEQYF.

This clone occurred once. In nucleotides, the CDR3 is TGTGCCAGCAATGACGGCGGGAGGGTGGGTGCCTACAATGAGCAGTTCTTC. As protein: CASNDGGRVGAYNEQFF. The chain carries TRBV6-1 and TRBJ2-1, with TRBD2 matching over 9 bases. Germline CDR1 and CDR2: MNHNS and SASEGT. The V gene end was trimmed by 7 bases and the J gene end by 2 bases; junction bases not matched to a gene: 12. The CDR3 consists of 17 residues.

This sequence joins TRBV12-3 or TRBV12-4 and TRBJ2-5; D remains ambiguous. This CDR3 region has 13 residues. V dropped 3 bases and J dropped 4 bases, with 9 bases sitting between them. This chain's CDR3 is CASSFSTGETQYF. In DNA form, the CDR3 reads TGTGCCAGCAGTTTTTCCACGGGAGAGACCCAGTACTTC.

This rearrangement joins TRBV11-2 to TRBJ1-1; D is uncertain. V shed 0 bases and J shed 0 bases, with 14 bases lying between them. The CDR3 is made up of 17 amino acids. The germline CDR1 and CDR2 sequences are SGHAT and FQNNGV. Written as DNA, the CDR3 is TGTGCCAGCAGCTTAGATCTTCGGAGGGCAGTGAACACTGAAGCTTTCTTT. Encoded protein: CASSLDLRRAVNTEAFF.

V and J are TRBV6-6 and TRBJ2-4; TRBD2 matches at 9 bases. CDR3 size: 17 residues. V trimming: 5 bases; J trimming: 0 bases; junction bases outside the gene matches: 8. Germline CDR1 is MNHNY and CDR2 is SVGAGI (reference sequence). CDR3 in DNA: TGTGCCAGCAGTCAACTCATAGCGGGAGAAGCCAAAAACATTCAGTACTTC. It translates to CASSQLIAGEAKNIQYF.

This chain uses TRBV30 with TRBJ1-2; D gene unclear. CDR3 length: 12 residues. With 0 bases removed from V and 1 base from J, the gap between germline ends came to 3 bases. Per the germline V gene, CDR1 is GTSNPN and CDR2 is SVGIG (reference sequence). CDR3 in DNA: TGTGCCTGGAGTGTACATAACTATGGCTACACCTTC. Its translation is CAWSVHNYGYTF.

The chain couples TRBV27 to TRBJ1-2; TRBD1 matches 7 bases. Germline CDR1 reads MNHEY; CDR2 reads SMNVEV (reference sequence). The CDR3 totals 15 residues. Trimming at V came to 6 bases and at J to 4 bases, leaving 11 bases not matched to a gene. This CDR3 reads CASRGARGRSYGYTF. For the CDR3, the DNA is TGTGCCAGCAGGGGGGCCAGGGGGAGGAGCTATGGCTACACCTTC.

The V call is TRBV18, the J call TRBJ1-5; TRBD1 might be the D (5 bases). This CDR3 region has 14 residues. V lost 2 bases, J lost 6 bases, and 11 bases lay in between. CDR1 KGHSH and CDR2 LQKENI come from the germline V gene. The DNA of the CDR3 is TGTGCCAGCTCACCAGGGAGGGACGGTCAGCCCCAGCATTTT. Translating gives CASSPGRDGQPQHF.

This chain connects TRBV5-1 to TRBJ1-1; 9 nucleotides align to TRBD1. V lost 0 bases to trimming and J lost 7 bases; unmatched junction nucleotides: 10. The CDR3 totals 16 residues. Germline V gene lookup returns CDR1 SGHRS and CDR2 YFSETQ. The chain's CDR3 is CASSLAEGQGRGEAFF. Written as DNA, the CDR3 is TGCGCCAGCAGCTTGGCCGAGGGACAGGGACGGGGTGAAGCTTTCTTT.

The rearrangement uses TRBV6-5 and TRBJ2-7; TRBD1 matches at 7 bases. This CDR3 has 15 residues. The junction had 7 bases not matched to a gene; V was cut back by 0 bases and J by 5 bases. Germline V CDR1 and CDR2: MNHEY, SVGAGI. CDR3 sequence: CASSYSVTGSHEQYF. In DNA, the CDR3 is TGTGCCAGCAGTTACTCGGTGACAGGGTCCCACGAGCAGTACTTC.

V gene TRBV6-1 combines with J gene TRBJ2-5; 12 positions agree with TRBD2. V gave up 3 bases and J gave up 4 bases; unmatched junction bases: 9. CDR3 length equals 17 residues. The germline CDR1 and CDR2 sequences are MNHNS and SASEGT. The CDR3 spells CASSDVLAGGPGETQYF. CDR3 DNA sequence: TGTGCCAGCAGTGACGTTCTAGCGGGAGGGCCAGGAGAGACCCAGTACTTC.

This chain joins TRBV7-9 and TRBJ1-2, with TRBD1 as a possible D gene (5 bases). Germline CDR1 reads SEHNR; CDR2 reads FQNEAQ (reference sequence). CDR3 length equals 16 residues. V was trimmed by 2 bases and J by 4 bases, leaving 17 bases between them. CDR3 amino acids: CASSLPLWGDGYGYTF. CDR3 bases: TGTGCCAGCAGCTTACCTTTGTGGGGGGATGGCTATGGCTACACCTTC. Full variable domain (rest looked up from reference TRBV7-9 and TRBJ1-2): DTGVSQNPRHKITKRGQNVTFRCDPISEHNRLYWYRQTLGQGPEFLTYFQNEAQLEKSRLLSDRFSAERPKGSFSTLEIQRTEQGDSAMYLCASSLPLWGDGYGYTFGSGTRLTVV.

CDR3 DNA sequence: TGTGCCAGCGGCAGGGGGCAGGGCCTCAATGAGCAGTTCTTC. The encoded protein is CASGRGQGLNEQFF. The chain joins TRBV11-2 to TRBJ2-1; 8 bases match TRBD1. Trimming at V came to 8 bases and at J to 6 bases, leaving 9 bases not matched to a gene. CDR3 size: 14 residues. The germline V gene encodes CDR1 SGHAT and CDR2 FQNNGV.

This clone was detected only once. The CDR3 protein is CASSLVGGGRAMNEQFF. The CDR3 DNA reads TGTGCCAGCAGCTTAGTAGGAGGCGGGAGGGCCATGAATGAGCAGTTCTTC. The chain carries TRBV7-9 and TRBJ2-1, with 9 bases aligning to TRBD2. The V segment lost 1 base and the J segment 7 bases; nucleotides outside the gene matches: 11. The germline V gene encodes CDR1 SEHNR and CDR2 FQNEAQ (reference sequence). The CDR3 length is 17 residues.

The chain joins TRBV27 to TRBJ1-6; 9 bases match TRBD1. In germline, CDR1 is MNHEY, CDR2 SMNVEV (reference sequence). The CDR3 length is 16 residues. V was clipped by 4 bases and J by 11 bases; unmatched bases: 12. CDR3 sequence: CASSSQPGQGGPPLHF. CDR3 nucleotide sequence: TGTGCCAGCAGTTCCCAACCGGGACAGGGTGGTCCACCCCTCCACTTT.

The chain has TRBV5-1 and TRBJ2-3; D not certain. Trimming cost V 1 base and J 4 bases, with 13 bases left between them. The CDR3 runs to 15 residues. Germline CDR1 and CDR2: SGHRS and YFSETQ. The CDR3: CASSLSAPQADTQYF. DNA of the CDR3: TGCGCCAGCAGCTTGTCGGCCCCGCAGGCAGATACGCAGTATTTT. Filled out from reference TRBV5-1 and TRBJ2-3, the complete variable domain reads KAGVTQTPRYLIKTRGQQVTLSCSPISGHRSVSWYQQTPGQGLQFLFEYFSETQRNKGNFPGRFSGRQFSNSRSEMNVSTLELGDSALYLCASSLSAPQADTQYFGPGTRLTVL.

This chain connects TRBV27 to TRBJ1-2; D remains ambiguous. V was pared by 5 bases and J by 2 bases, with 15 bases between. Germline CDR1 reads MNHEY; CDR2 reads SMNVEV (reference sequence). The CDR3 runs 15 residues. As DNA, the CDR3 is TGTGCCAGCAGTGCTTTGGGAGGCAGAAACTATGGCTACACCTTC. Encoded protein: CASSALGGRNYGYTF.

This chain links TRBV5-1 with TRBJ2-7; TRBD2 matches 8 bases. Trimming cost V 1 base and J 9 bases; bases outside gene matches: 12. CDR3 length: 15 amino acids. Germline CDR1 and CDR2: SGHRS and YFSETQ. The CDR3 region has the DNA TGCGCCAGCAGCTTGCTCCCGGGACTAGAAGGGGGGCAGTACTTC. As protein: CASSLLPGLEGGQYF.

The rearrangement links TRBV5-6 to TRBJ2-5; a possible D gene is TRBD1 (5 bases). Germline CDR1 and CDR2: SGHDT and YYEEEE. The CDR3 length is 13 residues. The V end lost 0 bases, the J end lost 2 bases, and 5 bases lay between the germline ends. The CDR3 loop reads CASSLDRQETQYF. The CDR3 bases are TGTGCCAGCAGCTTGGACAGGCAAGAGACCCAGTACTTC.

The chain joins TRBV7-8 to TRBJ2-5; 7 bases are a match to TRBD1. The CDR3 has 15 residues. V dropped 6 bases and J dropped 4; count of bases not matched to a gene: 11. Germline CDR1 SGHVS, CDR2 FQNEAQ. The CDR3 nucleotides read TGTGCCAGCAGGCAGCTCAGACAGGGCAGAGAGACCCAGTACTTC. It codes for CASRQLRQGRETQYF.